This TCR beta chain originates from a study of T cell responses to AZD1222 COVID-19 vaccine. General study findings and limits: Without day 14 samples, only post-peak T cell repertoires were studied. Just a handful of AZD1222 recipients were seropositive at baseline.

Libraries were prepared by immunoSEQ multiplex PCR; TCRdb keeps only in-frame clonotypes and omits some of them. Of tens of thousands of clones listed, roughly 77% are singletons. In germline, CDR1 is SNHLY, CDR2 FYNNEI. Between the trimmed V and J ends, which lost 6 bases and 7 bases, there was a span of 15 bases. The length of the CDR3 is 13 residues. Of note for this clone: Its antigen remains unidentified.

The sequence was collected from an adult who received the MenACWY meningococcal vaccine as a control. Sequenced material: peripheral blood, taken 28 days after the second dose of the MenACWY control vaccine. V and J are TRBV2 and TRBJ1-2, with a weak D call TRBD1 (5 bases). In nucleotides, the CDR3 is TGTGCCAGCAGACTCCCAGGGTCCTGTGGCTACACCTTC. Translation gives CASRLPGSCGYTF.